This passage covers 2 T cell receptor beta chains from one sample sequenced in a study of shared clonotypes between healthy human individuals. Sequenced by immunoSEQ multiplex PCR; TCRdb stores in-frame clones only, minus some. The sample shows about 2.4 million clones, approximately 94% of them seen only once. Sequencing was performed on naive CD4+ T cells sorted from blood. Subset described: CD45RA+ positively selected. The origin of the receptors is a man aged 18 to 29 in good health.

This sequence joins TRBV4-1 and TRBJ2-7; 7 bases are a match to TRBD1. After removal of 1 base from V and 1 base from J, the junction contained 4 bases not matched to a gene. CDR1 and CDR2 (germline): MGHRA, YSYEKL. This CDR3 has 15 amino acids. CDR3 DNA: TGCGCCAGCAGCCAAGGACAGGGTGGTTCCTACGAGCAGTACTTC. It codes for CASSQGQGGSYEQYF.

The rearrangement uses TRBV29-1 and TRBJ2-3; TRBD1 aligns across 7 bases. V was clipped by 6 bases and J by 5 bases; unmatched bases: 11. Germline CDR1 reads SQVTM; CDR2 reads ANQGSEA. The CDR3 runs 14 residues. CDR3 in DNA: TGCAGCGTAGCGAAACAGGGGCCCGGAGATACGCAGTATTTT. This translates into CSVAKQGPGDTQYF.